This T cell receptor (beta chain) came from a study of neurological immune-mediated disorders. This CDR3 contains 15 residues. V lost 4 bases, J lost 4 bases, and 5 bases stayed unmatched. Germline V gene sequence: CDR1 SGHNT, CDR2 YYREEE (reference sequence). Via MiXCR, TCRdb re-called the 5' RACE reads, giving one row per CDR3 protein. Among over 15,000 distinct CDR3 sequences listed, 27% were seen once. V and J are TRBV5-4 and TRBJ2-3, with 11 bases fitting TRBD2. This TCR derives from a man in his forties or fifties with HTLV-1-associated myelopathy (HAM/TSP). Specimen: PBMCs. The DNA for the CDR3 is TGTGCCAGCAGCATAGGGACTAGCGGCCCAGATACGCAGTATTTT. Amino acid sequence: CASSIGTSGPDTQYF.